The entry that follows covers one TCR beta chain sequence. Its antigen is still unknown. The data were obtained in a study of CXCR3-negative and CXCR3-positive naive CD8 T cells (dated by TCRdb to between 2019 and 2020). Regarding the study in general: About 150 million TRB reads were obtained in total, roughly 1.5 +/- 0.3 million reads per library. Data from about 10 donors, pooled across two independent experiments, went into the diversity and physicochemical repertoire analyses. The TRBV-TRBJ cluster analysis covered naive subsets from roughly 5 donors and memory cells from 3 donors. Overall study results and their limits: Because surface CD5, which is linked to self-reactivity in mice, was comparable between the naive subsets, TCR interaction strength was also inferred from TRB CDR3 physicochemical properties. Compared with CXCR3-negative naive cells, CXCR3-positive naive cells had TRB CDR3s with higher hydrophobicity (lower Kidera factor 4), lower energy, and higher strength and volume indices. Within the same donor, TRBV-TRBJ usage looked similar between naive CXCR3-negative and CXCR3-positive cells, but memory cells had distinct patterns. Repertoire diversity was comparably high in both naive subsets but much lower in memory CD8+ T cells. CXCR3 expression partially decreased after cryopreservation, so most assays used freshly isolated PBMCs.

CDR1 WNHNN and CDR2 SYGVQD are derived from the germline V gene (reference sequence). The CDR3, from cysteine to phenylalanine, totals 13 residues. No DNA appears here. Sequencing was performed on a NextSeq 550. The Human TCR Profiling Kit (MiLaboratory) was used to make UMI-labeled 5' RACE TRB cDNA libraries. The full amount of extracted RNA was used for cDNA synthesis, and the full amount of resulting cDNA was used for PCR amplification. Libraries were prepared in parallel using an identical number of PCR cycles. The published analysis was carried out like this. About 54,000 +/- 9,700 unique UMI-labeled TRB cDNA molecules per library were extracted with MIGEC and MiXCR, with at least two reads per UMI required. On average, each library contained 40,000 +/- 10,000 functional in-frame TRB CDR3 nucleotide clonotypes without stop codons. After each sample was downsampled to 5000 UMI-labeled TRB molecules, VDJtools was used to calculate diversity metrics such as normalized Shannon-Wiener and Chao1. VDJtools was used to calculate clonotype-size-weighted physicochemical properties of the central five CDR3 residues, namely interaction energy, strength, volume and Kidera factor 4. TCRdb reanalyzed the reads, keeping one entry per CDR3 protein sequence and omitting DNA. The V and J calls were determined by TCRdb, not by the authors. The table for this sample lists approximately 140,000 distinct CDR3 sequences. About 0.27% of the sample goes to the ten largest clones.

Each CD8+ T cell subset was flow-sorted in triplicate, with roughly 300,000 cells per subset placed directly into RLT lysis buffer. Naive CD8+ T cells were defined stringently as CD45RO-CCR7+CD27+CD95- to exclude memory contaminants. Standard density gradient centrifugation was used to isolate peripheral blood mononuclear cells from buffy coats. A FACSAria III was used to flow-sort naive CD8+ T cells into CXCR3-negative and CXCR3-positive populations. Total RNA was extracted from sorted cells using an RNeasy Mini Kit. The chain is made from TRBV10-1 and TRBJ2-7. The clonotype was recovered from a human donor in good health. Some clones in this sample may be carry-over from other donors' samples. Sequencing was carried out using naive CXCR3+ CD8+ T cells from blood. The cell subset or site label here, explained by the study, means: CD45RO-CCR7+CD27+CD95- naive CD8+ T cells expressing CXCR3 (TNR3+). The CDR3 region: CASSDRLSYEQYF.